These 5 T cell receptor beta chains share one sample of origin, sequenced in a study of shared clonotypes between healthy human individuals. Generated by immunoSEQ multiplex PCR, the TCRdb table keeps only in-frame clones and is missing some. Of roughly 700,000 clones in the sample, about nine tenths were seen once. Sequenced: memory CD8+ T cells from PBMCs. The subset here: CD45RO+ cells pooled with CCR7-negative TemRA cells. The receptors originated from a man aged 18 to 29 in good health. Some clones in this sample may be carry-over from other donors' samples.

The V call is TRBV30, the J call TRBJ2-5; 8 positions match TRBD2. The germline V gene has CDR1 GTSNPN and CDR2 SVGIG (reference sequence). Trimming at V came to 2 bases and at J to 6 bases, leaving 5 bases not matched to a gene. This CDR3 region has 13 residues. The CDR3 DNA reads as TGTGCCTGGAGTCCGGGAGGGGCGAAGACCCAGTACTTC. It yields the protein CAWSPGGAKTQYF. Combining the CDR3 with reference TRBV30 and TRBJ2-5 gives the whole variable domain SQTIHQWPATLVQPVGSPLSLECTVEGTSNPNLYWYRQAAGRGLQLLFYSVGIGQISSEVPQNLSASRPQDRQFILSSKKLLLSDSGFYLCAWSPGGAKTQYFGPGTRLLVL.

V gene TRBV7-6 combines with J gene TRBJ2-3, with TRBD1 matching 7 bases. Germline CDR1 SGHVS, CDR2 FNYEAQ. V was pared by 5 bases and J by 4 bases, with 6 bases of the junction left unmatched. The CDR3 extends over 14 amino acids. As DNA, the CDR3 is TGTGCCAGCAGCCAGGGGGAGCTGGCAGATACGCAGTATTTT. The encoded protein is CASSQGELADTQYF.

The V and J genes are TRBV10-2 and TRBJ2-3; 12 nucleotides match TRBD1. J gave up 6 bases and V 5 bases, and 9 bases lay outside the gene matches. The CDR3 length is 16 residues. Looked up from germline, CDR1 is WSHSY and CDR2 is SAAADI. The CDR3, as DNA: TGCGCCAGCAGTCGGCCGGGACAGGGGGCTGGGGATACGCAGTATTTT. Residues: CASSRPGQGAGDTQYF.

This clone showed up just a few times. The chain has TRBV4-2 and TRBJ1-2, with a weak D call TRBD1 (6 bases). Germline CDR1 and CDR2: LGHNA and YNFKEQ. The CDR3 consists of 14 residues. Trimming pared 2 bases from V and 8 bases from J, leaving 15 bases between. CDR3 bases: TGTGCCAGCAGCCAAAAAGGGGGATTCGAGGGCTACACCTTC. This sequence encodes CASSQKGGFEGYTF.

The rearrangement uses TRBV7-8 and TRBJ2-3; unclear D gene. The CDR3 loop spans 16 amino acids. Germline CDR1 SGHVS, CDR2 FQNEAQ. The V and J ends lost 5 bases and 6 bases respectively, with 21 bases between them. DNA for the CDR3: TGTGCCAGCAGCGGCCACAAAGGACCCGTTAGGGATACGCAGTATTTT. It specifies CASSGHKGPVRDTQYF.